The 6 T cell receptor beta chains in this list originate from one sample, sequenced in a study of blood T cells in healthy people across ages. A second PCR, run for roughly 7 to 11 cycles, used a sample-barcoded 5' primer plus a J-beta primer mix. TCRdb re-analysed the 5' RACE reads in MiXCR, keeping a single row per CDR3 protein. Of some 560,000 distinct CDR3 sequences in the sample, 25% to 35% were seen once. Separately, the same data were catalogued under a study of T cells of mothers and their children.

The sequenced sample consisted of blood. The receptors were sampled from a boy younger than 10 in good health.

The rearrangement joins TRBV20-1 to TRBJ2-4; 11 bases line up with TRBD2. The V gene's germline CDR1 is DFQATT and CDR2 SNEGSKA (reference sequence). After removal of 0 bases from V and 3 bases from J, the junction contained 7 bases not matched to a gene. The CDR3 sequence is 17 residues long. The CDR3 DNA reads TGCAGTGCTAGAGACGGACTAGCGGGCCTGGGCAAAAACATTCAGTACTTC. This encodes CSARDGLAGLGKNIQYF.

CDR3 in amino acids: CSATHRQVDYGYTF. The CDR3 nucleotides are TGCAGTGCTACCCACCGACAGGTCGACTATGGCTACACCTTC. The J gene is TRBJ1-2, the V gene TRBV20-1; maybe TRBD1 (6 bases). This CDR3 has 14 amino acids. Germline-derived CDR1 and CDR2 are DFQATT and SNEGSKA (reference sequence). Trimming shortened V by 4 bases and J by 3 bases, and 15 bases separated the two germline ends.

This clonotype occurred a few times. V usage is TRBV7-9 and J usage is TRBJ2-7; D gene unclear. The CDR3 contains 13 residues. CDR1 and CDR2 from the germline V gene are SEHNR and FQNEAQ (reference sequence). Trimming left V 5 bases short and J 2 bases short, with 10 bases between. CDR3 protein: CASSPGIAYEQYF. In DNA, the CDR3 is TGTGCCAGCAGCCCTGGCATCGCCTACGAGCAGTACTTC.

The chain recombines TRBV5-1 with TRBJ1-2; 8 nucleotides align to TRBD1. Germline V gene lookup returns CDR1 SGHRS and CDR2 YFSETQ. Germline trimming cut 0 bases from V and 5 bases from J; bases unmatched to any gene: 3. The CDR3 is made up of 14 amino acids. The CDR3 loop is CASSLERTGYGYTF. The DNA for the CDR3 is TGCGCCAGCAGCTTGGAACGGACAGGGTATGGCTACACCTTC.

V gene TRBV5-5 combines with J gene TRBJ2-2; possibly TRBD2 for D (5 bases). This CDR3 has 16 residues. The ends were cut back, 4 bases at V and 4 bases at J, with 17 bases in the middle. Germline-derived CDR1 and CDR2 are SGHKS and YYEKEE (reference sequence). The CDR3 DNA reads TGTGCCAGCAGCCTGCGATTTATAGCGAGCACCGGGGAGCTGTTTTTT. Its protein is CASSLRFIASTGELFF.

This clonotype was recorded many times. This chain joins TRBV6-2 or TRBV6-3 and TRBJ1-2; TRBD1 matches 8 bases. J lost 0 bases, V lost 4 bases, and 10 bases had no gene match. This CDR3 contains 17 residues. Germline-derived CDR1 and CDR2 are MNHEY and SVGEGT. The CDR3 DNA is TGTGCCAGCAGTTCCGGCGGACAGGGCCCGACTAACTATGGCTACACCTTC. This gives the protein CASSSGGQGPTNYGYTF.